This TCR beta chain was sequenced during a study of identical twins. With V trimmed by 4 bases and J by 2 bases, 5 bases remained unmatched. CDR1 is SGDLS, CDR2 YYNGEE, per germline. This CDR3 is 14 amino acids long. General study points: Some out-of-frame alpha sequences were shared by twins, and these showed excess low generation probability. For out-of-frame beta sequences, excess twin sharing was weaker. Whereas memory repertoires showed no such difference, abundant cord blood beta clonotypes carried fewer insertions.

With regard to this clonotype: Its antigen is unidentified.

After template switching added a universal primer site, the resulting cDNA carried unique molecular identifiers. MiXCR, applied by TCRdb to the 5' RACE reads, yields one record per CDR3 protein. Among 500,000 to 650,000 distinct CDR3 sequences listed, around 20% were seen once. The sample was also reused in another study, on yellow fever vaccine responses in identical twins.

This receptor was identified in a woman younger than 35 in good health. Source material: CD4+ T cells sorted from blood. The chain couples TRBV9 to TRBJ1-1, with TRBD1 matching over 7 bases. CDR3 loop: CASSLNRGNTEAFF. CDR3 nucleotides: TGTGCCAGCAGCCTGAACAGGGGTAACACTGAAGCTTTCTTT.